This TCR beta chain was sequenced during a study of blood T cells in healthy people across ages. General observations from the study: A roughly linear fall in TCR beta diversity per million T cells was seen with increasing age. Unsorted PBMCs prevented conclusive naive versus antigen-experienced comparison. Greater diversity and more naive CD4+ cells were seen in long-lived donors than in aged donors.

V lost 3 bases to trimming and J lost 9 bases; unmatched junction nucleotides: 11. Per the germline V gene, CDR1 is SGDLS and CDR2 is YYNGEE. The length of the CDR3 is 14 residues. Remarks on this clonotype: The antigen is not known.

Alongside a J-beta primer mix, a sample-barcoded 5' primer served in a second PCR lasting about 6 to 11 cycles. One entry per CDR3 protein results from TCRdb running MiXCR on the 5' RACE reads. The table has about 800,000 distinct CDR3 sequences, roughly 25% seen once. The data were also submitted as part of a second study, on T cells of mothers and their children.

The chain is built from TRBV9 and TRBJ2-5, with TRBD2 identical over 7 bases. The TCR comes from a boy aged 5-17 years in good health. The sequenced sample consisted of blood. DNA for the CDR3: TGTGCCAGCAGCGCAACCGGGACTATCTTTCCCCAGTACTTC. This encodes CASSATGTIFPQYF.